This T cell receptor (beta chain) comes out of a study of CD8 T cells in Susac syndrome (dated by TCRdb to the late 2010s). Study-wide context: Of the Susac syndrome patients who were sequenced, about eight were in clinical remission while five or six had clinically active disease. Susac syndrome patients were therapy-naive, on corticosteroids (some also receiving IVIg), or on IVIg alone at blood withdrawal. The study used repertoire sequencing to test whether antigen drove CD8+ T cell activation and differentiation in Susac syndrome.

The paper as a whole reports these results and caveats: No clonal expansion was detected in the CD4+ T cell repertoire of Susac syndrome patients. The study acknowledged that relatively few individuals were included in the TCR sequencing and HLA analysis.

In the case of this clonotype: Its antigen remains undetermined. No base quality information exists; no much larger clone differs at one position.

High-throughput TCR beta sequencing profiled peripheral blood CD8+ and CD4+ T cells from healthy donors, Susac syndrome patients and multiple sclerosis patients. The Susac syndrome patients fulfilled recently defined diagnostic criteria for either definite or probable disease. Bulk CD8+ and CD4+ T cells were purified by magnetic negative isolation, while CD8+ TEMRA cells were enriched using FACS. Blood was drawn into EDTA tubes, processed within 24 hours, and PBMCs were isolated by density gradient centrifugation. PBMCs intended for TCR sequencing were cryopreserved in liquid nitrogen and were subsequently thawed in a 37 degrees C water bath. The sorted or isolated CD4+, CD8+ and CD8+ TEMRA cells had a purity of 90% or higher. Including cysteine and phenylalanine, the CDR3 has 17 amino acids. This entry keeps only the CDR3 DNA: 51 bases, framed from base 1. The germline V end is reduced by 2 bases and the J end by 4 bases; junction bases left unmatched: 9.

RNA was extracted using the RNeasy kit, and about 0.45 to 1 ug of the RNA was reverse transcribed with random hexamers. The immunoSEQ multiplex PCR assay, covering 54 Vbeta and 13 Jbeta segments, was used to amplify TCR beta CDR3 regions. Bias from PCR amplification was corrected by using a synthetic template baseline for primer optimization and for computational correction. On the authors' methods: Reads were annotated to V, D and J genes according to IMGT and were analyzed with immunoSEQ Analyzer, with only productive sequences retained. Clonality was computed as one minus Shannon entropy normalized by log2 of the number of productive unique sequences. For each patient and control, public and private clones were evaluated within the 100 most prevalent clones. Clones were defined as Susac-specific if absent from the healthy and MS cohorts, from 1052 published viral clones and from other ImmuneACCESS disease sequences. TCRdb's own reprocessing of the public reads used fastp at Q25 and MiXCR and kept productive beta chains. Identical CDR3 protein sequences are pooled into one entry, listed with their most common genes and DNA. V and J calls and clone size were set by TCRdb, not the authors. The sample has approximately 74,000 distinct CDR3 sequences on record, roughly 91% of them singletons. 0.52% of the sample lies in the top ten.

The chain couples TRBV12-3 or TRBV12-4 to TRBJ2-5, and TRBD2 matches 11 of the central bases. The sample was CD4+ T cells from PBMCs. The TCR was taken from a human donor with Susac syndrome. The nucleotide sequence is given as TGTGCCAGCAGTTTACTAGCGGGGGGCCGATTGGGAGAGACCCAGTACTTC. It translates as CASSLLAGGRLGETQYF.